Following are 13 T cell receptor beta chains from one sample sequenced in a study of molecular identifiers for immune sequencing clone quantification. TCRdb analysed the PCR reads with MiXCR anew, one entry per CDR3 protein. The sample lists 400,000 to 600,000 distinct CDR3 sequences, roughly 25% occurring once. The specimen sequenced was naive CD8+ T cells from blood, with Jurkat cell RNA spiked in. Subset of the sample: FACS-sorted CD8+CD4-CCR7+CD45RA+ naive T cells. All receptors derive from a human donor in good health. Some libraries in this study had Jurkat cell RNA spiked in.

The gene calls are TRBV20-1 and TRBJ2-1; tentatively, D is TRBD2 (5 bases). The CDR3 has 15 residues. Germline CDR1 is DFQATT and CDR2 is SNEGSKA (reference sequence). Trimming pared 0 bases from V and 2 bases from J, leaving 11 bases between. CDR3 sequence reads: CSARDRGEAYNEQFF. CDR3 bases: TGCAGTGCTAGAGATCGGGGAGAGGCCTACAATGAGCAGTTCTTC.

The sample holds many counts of this clonotype. The rearrangement joins TRBV12-3 or TRBV12-4 to TRBJ1-5; D remains ambiguous. V was clipped by 6 bases and J by 0 bases, with 12 bases between them. The CDR3 runs to 15 residues. The CDR3 DNA is TGTGCCAGCAGCCCGACACTTTATAGCAATCAGCCCCAGCATTTT. Translated: CASSPTLYSNQPQHF.

To note about this clonotype: Compared with germline, one end of the junction differs, possibly owing to a read error. The CDR3 protein is CASSQDQGASYNEPFF. CDR3 bases: TGTGCCAGCAGCCAAGATCAGGGGGCCTCCTACAATGAGCCGTTCTTC. The V gene is TRBV3-1, the J gene TRBJ2-1, with 8 bases aligning to TRBD1. Germline lookup yields CDR1 LGHDT and CDR2 YNNKEL (reference sequence). The CDR3 sequence is 16 residues long.

With regard to this clonotype: A much larger clone differs from this one at a single base, so this may be a read error. CDR3 loop: CASSQTDTEAFF. The CDR3 DNA reads as TGTGCCAGCAGCCAAACGGACACTGAAGCTTTCTTT. This chain uses TRBV7-8 with TRBJ1-1; no reliable D call. The CDR3 sequence is 12 residues long. Trimming cost V 5 bases and J 3 bases, with 7 bases left between them. CDR1 is SGHVS, CDR2 FQNEAQ, per germline. The complete variable domain, with remaining parts taken from reference TRBV7-8 and TRBJ1-1, reads GAGVSQSPRYKVAKRGQDVALRCDPISGHVSLFWYQQALGQGPEFLTYFQNEAQLDKSGLPSDRFFAERPEGSVSTLKIQRTQQEDSAVYLCASSQTDTEAFFGQGTRLTVV.

Remarks on this clonotype: One end of the junction is discordant with germline, which a read error may explain. J is TRBJ1-1 and V is TRBV7-6, with D perhaps matching TRBD1 (5 bases). Germline CDR1 is SGHVS and CDR2 is FNYEAQ. This CDR3 is built from 14 residues. The CDR3 region has the DNA TGTGTCAGCAGCCCCGGGGCCATGAACACTGAAGCTTTCTTT. Translating it yields CVSSPGAMNTEAFF. The full variable domain, completed using reference TRBV7-6 and TRBJ1-1, is GAGVSQSPRYKVTKRGQDVALRCDPISGHVSLYWYRQALGQGPEFLTYFNYEAQQDKSGLPNDRFSAERPEGSISTLTIQRTEQRDSAMYRCVSSPGAMNTEAFFGQGTRLTVV.

This clonotype was counted a few times. The chain has TRBV12-3 or TRBV12-4 and TRBJ2-5, with D possibly being TRBD1 (5 bases). Trimming removed 0 bases from V and 5 bases from J, with 10 bases in between. This CDR3 region has 14 residues. Here the CDR3 reads CASSLAQGRETQYF. DNA of the CDR3: TGTGCCAGCAGTTTAGCGCAGGGTCGGGAGACCCAGTACTTC.

In this sample, this clonotype turned up many times. The genes are TRBV20-1 and TRBJ1-5, with D perhaps matching TRBD1 (5 bases). The V and J ends lost 5 bases and 3 bases respectively, with 14 bases between them. This CDR3 has 14 residues. CDR1 and CDR2 from the germline V gene are DFQATT and SNEGSKA (reference sequence). CDR3 loop: CSAPTGTTNQPQHF. CDR3 DNA sequence: TGCAGTGCTCCCACGGGGACGACCAATCAGCCCCAGCATTTT.

This chain links TRBV30 with TRBJ2-3, with 7 bases fitting TRBD2. J gave up 0 bases and V 0 bases, and 3 bases lay outside the gene matches. Germline CDR1 and CDR2: GTSNPN and SVGIG (reference sequence). CDR3 size: 15 residues. The CDR3, as DNA: TGTGCCTGGAGTGTAGTGGGGGGGAGCACAGATACGCAGTATTTT. Residues: CAWSVVGGSTDTQYF. The full variable domain, completed using reference TRBV30 and TRBJ2-3, is SQTIHQWPATLVQPVGSPLSLECTVEGTSNPNLYWYRQAAGRGLQLLFYSVGIGQISSEVPQNLSASRPQDRQFILSSKKLLLSDSGFYLCAWSVVGGSTDTQYFGPGTRLTVL.

This clonotype was detected ten times or more. CDR3 bases: TGCGCCAGCAGGCCGGCAGATAACTATGGCTACACCTTC. Protein sequence: CASRPADNYGYTF. The chain is built from TRBV5-1 and TRBJ1-2; D is ambiguous. CDR3 length equals 13 residues. CDR1 and CDR2 from the germline V gene are SGHRS and YFSETQ. Trimming took 5 bases from V and 1 from J, leaving 9 bases between them.

This clonotype has a handful of counts. This rearrangement joins TRBV27 to TRBJ1-2, with 8 bases aligning to TRBD1. The V segment lost 6 bases and the J segment 6 bases; nucleotides outside the gene matches: 18. The CDR3 length is 17 residues. In germline, CDR1 is MNHEY, CDR2 SMNVEV (reference sequence). DNA for the CDR3: TGTGCCAGCAGAACAGGACAGGGCAATCCATGGATGAATGGCTACACCTTC. This sequence encodes CASRTGQGNPWMNGYTF.

The table lists this clonotype with a few counts. The V and J genes are TRBV7-9 and TRBJ1-5; D gene unclear. The CDR3 spans 12 residues. The V gene's germline CDR1 is SEHNR and CDR2 FQNEAQ (reference sequence). Trimming cost V 3 bases and J 7 bases, with 7 bases left between them. CDR3 sequence (DNA): TGTGCCAGCAGCTTCTCCGAGCAGCCCCAGCATTTT. Encoded protein: CASSFSEQPQHF.

This sequence joins TRBV15 and TRBJ2-7, with 7 bases matching TRBD1. Trimming removed 2 bases from V and 2 bases from J; junction bases left unmatched: 6. The CDR3 runs to 15 residues. Germline values: CDR1 LNHNV, CDR2 YYDKDF (reference sequence). The CDR3: CATSRNRDRAYEQYF. The CDR3 DNA reads as TGTGCCACCAGCAGAAACCGTGACAGGGCCTACGAGCAGTACTTC.

On this clonotype itself: A much larger clone lies one base from this, so it may be a read error. This CDR3 is missing its conserved last phenylalanine or tryptophan, likely due to a read error. The genes are TRBV4-3 and TRBJ2-3, with D uncertain. Per germline, CDR1 LGHNA and CDR2 YSLEER. V lost 0 bases, J lost 2 bases, and 6 bases lay in between. The CDR3 is made up of 14 amino acids. The CDR3 is CASSQEGNTDTQYY. For the CDR3, the DNA is TGCGCCAGCAGCCAAGAGGGAAACACAGATACGCAGTATTAT.